Listed here are 10 T cell receptor beta chains from one sample, sequenced in a study of vaccination effects on CD4 cells after COVID-19. These receptors' antigens are unknown. The assay was immunoSEQ multiplex PCR, and TCRdb's table has in-frame clones only and misses some. The table includes 26,000 or so clones, 75% to 85% detected once. Antigen-specific CD4+ T cells were first expanded with viral peptide pools by the ViraFEST assay and only then sequenced. After about 10 days in culture, the CD4+ T cells were isolated. This individual contracted SARS-CoV-2 between March and December 2020, as verified by PCR. The sequenced sample was CD4+ T cells from PBMCs cultured with HCoV-NL63 spike peptides, obtained before COVID-19 vaccination. The receptors stem from a human donor who had a prior SARS-CoV-2 infection.

In its sample, this clone was seen once. The chain employs TRBV5-4 and TRBJ2-1; 7 bases are shared with TRBD2. CDR3 length equals 16 residues. The V and J ends lost 0 bases and 6 bases, in that order; junction bases with no gene match: 9. From germline, CDR1 is SGHNT and CDR2 YYREEE (reference sequence). The CDR3 loop reads CASSLGAGRAGNEQFF. Here the CDR3 DNA reads TGTGCCAGCAGCTTGGGTGCAGGGAGGGCCGGCAATGAGCAGTTCTTC.

This clone is labeled medium-sized. The rearrangement joins TRBV3-1 (or the pseudogene TRBV3-2) to TRBJ1-6; D possibly corresponds to TRBD1 (6 bases). CDR1 is LGHDT and CDR2 is YNNKEL in the germline V gene (reference sequence). The V end was cut by 2 bases, the J end by 10 bases, with 9 bases between. The CDR3 extends over 13 amino acids. CDR3 residues: CASSQRGMSPLHF. Here the CDR3 DNA reads TGTGCCAGCAGCCAAAGGGGGATGTCACCCCTCCACTTT.

V gene TRBV18 combines with J gene TRBJ1-2; 7 nucleotides match TRBD1. V lost 2 bases, J lost 4 bases, and 4 bases stayed unmatched. Germline CDR1 KGHSH, CDR2 LQKENI. This CDR3 has 14 amino acids. CDR3 sequence reads: CASSPIAGGYGYTF. CDR3 in DNA: TGTGCCAGCTCACCAATCGCAGGGGGCTATGGCTACACCTTC.

This clone was picked up a small number of times. The genes are TRBV2 and TRBJ1-6, with TRBD1 matching 7 bases. Unmatched junction bases numbered 4, after V lost 9 bases and J lost 8 bases. The CDR3 has 12 residues. Germline CDR1 is SNHLY and CDR2 is FYNNEI. This CDR3 reads CASQGDDSPLHF. The CDR3 nucleotides read TGTGCCAGTCAGGGGGATGATTCACCCCTCCACTTT. Together with reference TRBV2 and TRBJ1-6, the CDR3 gives the full variable domain: EPEVTQTPSHQVTQMGQEVILRCVPISNHLYFYWYRQILGQKVEFLVSFYNNEISEKSEIFDDQFSVERPDGSNFTLKIRSTKLEDSAMYFCASQGDDSPLHFGNGTRLTVT.

The rearrangement joins TRBV27 to TRBJ2-5, with D hard to call. V shed 5 bases and J shed 5 bases, with 9 bases lying between them. This CDR3 is 12 amino acids long. In germline, CDR1 is MNHEY, CDR2 SMNVEV (reference sequence). This CDR3 is CASSNLGETQYF. The CDR3 nucleotides are TGTGCCAGCAGTAACTTGGGGGAGACCCAGTACTTC.

The chain has TRBV4-1 and TRBJ2-3, with D unresolved. This CDR3 is built from 16 residues. Germline CDR1 is MGHRA and CDR2 is YSYEKL. The V and J ends lost 2 bases and 1 base respectively, with 13 bases between them. The CDR3 loop is CASSQIGLERTDTQYF. In DNA form, the CDR3 reads TGCGCCAGCAGCCAAATAGGTCTGGAACGCACAGATACGCAGTATTTT.

The V gene is TRBV9, the J gene TRBJ2-1, with 12 bases aligning to TRBD2. The germline V gene encodes CDR1 SGDLS and CDR2 YYNGEE. With V trimmed by 0 bases and J by 0 bases, 7 bases remained unmatched. The CDR3 length is 19 residues. The CDR3 sequence is CASSVGLAGGPISYNEQFF. The CDR3 bases are TGTGCCAGCAGCGTAGGTCTAGCGGGAGGGCCGATCTCCTACAATGAGCAGTTCTTC.

V usage is TRBV4-2 and J usage is TRBJ2-1; TRBD2 might be the D (5 bases). The CDR3 consists of 17 residues. V lost 0 bases and J 0 bases, leaving 12 bases between the germline ends. Germline assignment: CDR1 LGHNA and CDR2 YNFKEQ. The CDR3 DNA is TGTGCCAGCAGCCAAGAGCCGCAAGGGAGCTCCTACAATGAGCAGTTCTTC. It specifies CASSQEPQGSSYNEQFF.

This chain joins TRBV12-5 and TRBJ2-2; 7 nucleotides line up with TRBD1. Germline CDR1 is LGHNT and CDR2 is FRNRAP. The trim removed 9 bases at V and 0 bases at J, leaving 10 bases unmatched. There are 16 residues in the CDR3. Here the CDR3 reads CASAYGTAANTGELFF. The DNA of the CDR3 is TGTGCTAGCGCTTACGGGACAGCCGCGAACACCGGGGAGCTGTTTTTT. Based on the CDR3 plus reference TRBV12-5 and TRBJ2-2, the full variable domain is DARVTQTPRHKVTEMGQEVTMRCQPILGHNTVFWYRQTMMQGLELLAYFRNRAPLDDSGMPKDRFSAEMPDATLATLKIQPSEPRDSAVYFCASAYGTAANTGELFFGEGSRLTVL.

This sequence joins TRBV27 and TRBJ2-7; 7 nucleotides line up with TRBD1. V lost 6 bases to trimming and J lost 2 bases; unmatched junction nucleotides: 7. Germline CDR1 MNHEY, CDR2 SMNVEV (reference sequence). The CDR3 spans 14 residues. CDR3 in amino acids: CASRKTGSAYEQYF. In DNA form, the CDR3 reads TGTGCCAGCAGAAAGACAGGGTCCGCCTACGAGCAGTACTTC.